What follows is one TCR beta chain and its context. Its antigen is unknown. TCRdb keeps only in-frame clones here, not all; method: immunoSEQ multiplex PCR. This table holds some 130,000 clones, about nine tenths found once. J was trimmed by 8 bases and V by 4 bases; bases with no gene match: 10. The CDR3 has 14 amino acids. CDR1 and CDR2 from the germline V gene are LNHDA and SQIVND (reference sequence). The record originates from a study of T cell responses to AZD1222 COVID-19 vaccine. General study results and limits: At baseline, seropositivity was found in only a handful of AZD1222 recipients. Repertoire sampling was restricted to post-peak T cell response timepoints. Donors were mostly white British, more females; clonal diversity possibly underestimated.

The sequence came from an adult in good health. This material consisted of peripheral blood, taken on day 0 of AZD1222 vaccination. The gene calls are TRBV19 and TRBJ1-2, with 7 positions matching TRBD1. The CDR3 region is CASSSNRGVRGYTF. Here the CDR3 DNA reads TGTGCCAGTAGTAGTAACAGGGGAGTAAGGGGCTACACCTTC.